Listed below are T cell receptor beta chains from one sample, sequenced in a study of cytomegalovirus exposure and HLA in healthy donors. Using immunoSEQ multiplex PCR, the repertoire was profiled, and TCRdb retains in-frame clones only, with some absent. The top ten hold 5.5% to 7.5% of the sample, which has 100,000 to 150,000 clones, about 81% seen once. Input material: PBMCs. The receptors were gathered from a middle-aged woman in good health and CMV-seropositive. CDR3s include the opening cysteine and the closing phenylalanine or tryptophan. Each record gives: CDR3 protein, CDR3 DNA, V gene, clone size, D gene, J gene. A D gene is named only where the DNA matches it firmly. Size is omitted from some rows. Given values are once, few, many or a class for expanded clones.

CASSPNSGPLAKNIQYF,TGTGCCAGCAGCCCTAATTCAGGTCCTCTAGCCAAAAACATTCAGTACTTC,TRBV7-8,NA,NA,TRBJ2-4
CASSLVGDHQPQHF,TGTGCCAGCAGCTTGGTCGGGGATCATCAGCCCCAGCATTTT,TRBV5-6,NA,NA,TRBJ1-5
CASSGDGNSPLHF,TGTGCCAGCAGCGGAGACGGGAATTCACCCCTCCACTTT,TRBV9,NA,NA,TRBJ1-6
CASSSAGDYGYTF,TGTGCCAGCAGTTCGGCAGGCGACTATGGCTACACCTTC,TRBV6-1,NA,NA,TRBJ1-2
CAISARGQGQETQYF,TGTGCCATCAGTGCAAGAGGACAGGGTCAAGAGACCCAGTACTTC,TRBV10-3,few,TRBD1,TRBJ2-5
CASSQIRDSYEQYF,TGTGCCAGCAGTCAAATCCGGGATTCCTACGAGCAGTACTTC,TRBV19,NA,NA,TRBJ2-7
CASSLRPGLAGGGTQYF,TGTGCTAGCAGCTTAAGGCCGGGACTAGCGGGAGGCGGAACCCAGTACTTC,TRBV7-7,NA,TRBD2,TRBJ2-5
CASSLVAGASTDTQYF,TGTGCCAGCAGCTTAGTCGCGGGGGCAAGCACAGATACGCAGTATTTT,TRBV7-6,NA,NA,TRBJ2-3
CASSVTWNTEAFF,TGTGCCAGCAGTGTAACATGGAACACTGAAGCTTTCTTT,TRBV27,NA,NA,TRBJ1-1
CASSSQQTLYGYTF,TGCGCCAGCAGCTCACAACAGACCCTCTATGGCTACACCTTC,TRBV4-1,once,NA,TRBJ1-2
CASSAIPGQGNEKLFF,TGTGCCAGCAGTGCCATTCCGGGACAGGGGAATGAAAAACTGTTTTTT,TRBV7-2,NA,TRBD1,TRBJ1-4
CASSPGQVNEKLFF,TGTGCCAGCAGCCCGGGACAAGTTAATGAAAAACTGTTTTTT,TRBV7-9,NA,NA,TRBJ1-4
CASSLLVGDGYTF,TGTGCCAGCAGTTTATTAGTAGGGGATGGCTACACCTTC,TRBV27,NA,NA,TRBJ1-2
CASSHFEGALNNEQFF,TGTGCCAGCTCACACTTTGAGGGGGCCCTTAACAATGAGCAGTTCTTC,TRBV18,NA,TRBD1,TRBJ2-1
CASSSWGHEQYF,TGTGCCAGCAGTAGTTGGGGGCACGAGCAGTACTTC,TRBV28,NA,NA,TRBJ2-7
CASSFGRGKTEAFF,TGTGCCAGCAGTTTCGGCAGGGGTAAAACTGAAGCTTTCTTT,TRBV28,NA,NA,TRBJ1-1
CASSQELATYEQYF,TGCGCCAGCAGCCAAGAGCTAGCCACCTACGAGCAGTACTTC,TRBV4-3,NA,NA,TRBJ2-7
CASSQGQGLPQHF,TGCGCCAGCAGCCAAGGACAGGGTTTGCCCCAGCATTTT,TRBV10-1,NA,TRBD1,TRBJ1-5
CASRRESYEQYF,TGCGCCAGCAGACGGGAAAGCTACGAGCAGTACTTC,TRBV5-1,NA,NA,TRBJ2-7
CASSLGAGGNQPQHF,TGTGCCAGCAGCTTAGGGGCAGGGGGCAATCAGCCCCAGCATTTT,TRBV7-2,NA,NA,TRBJ1-5
CASRPDYRVSGYTF,TGTGCCAGCAGACCCGACTACAGGGTGAGCGGCTACACCTTC,TRBV6-4,NA,NA,TRBJ1-2
CATQPPGQGTNTGELFF,TGTGCCACTCAGCCTCCCGGACAGGGTACGAACACCGGGGAGCTGTTTTTT,TRBV10-3,NA,TRBD1,TRBJ2-2
CASSLTNPGTGNYGYTF,TGTGCCAGCAGCCTAACGAACCCCGGGACAGGGAACTATGGCTACACCTTC,TRBV7-8,NA,TRBD1,TRBJ1-2
CASSGQGAWNEQFF,TGTGCCAGTAGTGGACAGGGGGCTTGGAATGAGCAGTTCTTC,TRBV19,few,TRBD1,TRBJ2-1
CASSFQGQREEQYF,TGTGCCAGCAGCTTTCAGGGACAGCGCGAGGAGCAGTACTTC,TRBV7-2,NA,TRBD1,TRBJ2-7
CASRDTSNTEAFF,TGTGCCAGTAGGGACACGTCGAACACTGAAGCTTTCTTT,TRBV6-5,once,NA,TRBJ1-1
CAISENSRVHEQYF,TGTGCCATCAGTGAGAATTCCAGGGTACACGAGCAGTACTTC,TRBV10-3,NA,NA,TRBJ2-7
CAIRVTGVGANVLTF,TGTGCCATCAGAGTGACAGGAGTGGGGGCCAACGTCCTGACTTTC,TRBV10-3,few,NA,TRBJ2-6
CASSQGPTATSNQPQHF,TGTGCCAGCAGCCAAGGTCCGACAGCCACGAGCAATCAGCCCCAGCATTTT,TRBV4-2,NA,NA,TRBJ1-5
CASRVRGGDSKAFF,TGTGCCAGCAGGGTGAGAGGGGGCGATAGTAAAGCTTTCTTT,TRBV7-6,NA,TRBD1,TRBJ1-1
CASSMALALSHNEQFF,TGTGCCAGTAGTATGGCACTAGCTCTCTCCCACAATGAGCAGTTCTTC,TRBV19,NA,NA,TRBJ2-1
CASSQGTGGYEQYF,TGTGCCAGCAGCCAAGGGACAGGGGGCTACGAGCAGTACTTC,TRBV14,once,TRBD1,TRBJ2-7
CASRRSSYEQYF,TGCGCCAGCAGGAGGAGCTCCTACGAGCAGTACTTC,TRBV5-1,once,NA,TRBJ2-7
CASSLQTGLNTEAFF,TGCGCCAGCAGCCTGCAGACAGGTTTGAACACTGAAGCTTTCTTT,TRBV5-1,NA,NA,TRBJ1-1
CASSPGSVRGWAEAFF,TGTGCCAGCAGCCCGGGATCGGTCAGGGGGTGGGCTGAAGCTTTCTTT,TRBV5-4,NA,TRBD1,TRBJ1-1
CAWSVRGEQFF,TGTGCCTGGTCGGTCAGGGGTGAGCAGTTCTTC,TRBV30,few,NA,TRBJ2-1
CASSLGSITGQGYEAFF,TGTGCCAGCAGTTTGGGGTCGATAACCGGACAGGGTTACGAAGCTTTCTTT,TRBV27,NA,TRBD1,TRBJ1-1
CASSVGEAANTEAFF,TGTGCCAGCAGCGTAGGTGAGGCGGCGAACACTGAAGCTTTCTTT,TRBV9,NA,NA,TRBJ1-1
CAWVRTPTNYGYTF,TGTGCCTGGGTCCGGACTCCTACTAACTATGGCTACACCTTC,TRBV30,NA,NA,TRBJ1-2
CASSLGLAGSTDTQYF,TGTGCCAGCAGCTTGGGACTAGCGGGAAGCACAGATACGCAGTATTTT,TRBV11-3,NA,TRBD2,TRBJ2-3
CASSFQGDSNQPQHF,TGTGCCAGCAGCTTCCAAGGGGATAGCAATCAGCCCCAGCATTTT,TRBV7-9,NA,NA,TRBJ1-5
CASRGTGSNEQYF,TGCGCCAGCAGGGGGACAGGGTCTAACGAGCAGTACTTC,TRBV10-2,NA,TRBD1,TRBJ2-7
CASSQVGGVGEQYF,TGCGCCAGCAGCCAAGTAGGAGGAGTCGGGGAGCAGTACTTC,TRBV4-3,NA,NA,TRBJ2-7
CASSFGTGRSGELFF,TGTGCCAGCAGTTTTGGGACAGGGCGCTCCGGGGAGCTGTTTTTT,TRBV27,NA,TRBD1,TRBJ2-2
CAIGGGASGGGSYNEQFF,TGTGCCATCGGGGGAGGGGCTAGCGGGGGGGGCTCCTACAATGAGCAGTTCTTC,TRBV10-3,NA,TRBD2,TRBJ2-1
CASSLGDTRGYF,TGTGCCAGCAGTTTAGGGGACACCAGGGGATACTTC,TRBV28,NA,NA,TRBJ2-5
CASAPQGLDTGELFF,TGTGCCAGCGCGCCCCAGGGGCTGGACACCGGGGAGCTGTTTTTT,TRBV6-1,NA,NA,TRBJ2-2
CASSLGLAGGYSTDTQYF,TGTGCCAGCAGCTTGGGGCTAGCGGGGGGTTATAGCACAGATACGCAGTATTTT,TRBV5-4,NA,TRBD2,TRBJ2-3
CASSQEKMGYAEAFF,TGCGCCAGCAGCCAAGAAAAGATGGGCTACGCTGAAGCTTTCTTT,TRBV4-3,NA,NA,TRBJ1-1
CASIGTSDYGYTF,TGTGCCAGTATCGGGACATCCGACTATGGCTACACCTTC,TRBV6-5,NA,NA,TRBJ1-2
CASSGSVGLAGHSYEQYF,TGTGCCAGCAGTGGAAGCGTAGGACTAGCGGGTCACTCCTACGAGCAGTACTTC,TRBV6-1,NA,TRBD2,TRBJ2-7
CASSLGGRDEKLFF,TGTGCCAGCAGCTTGGGGGGCCGGGATGAAAAACTGTTTTTT,TRBV5-8,few,NA,TRBJ1-4
CASSVGGGGGNTEAFF,TGTGCCAGCAGCGTAGGGGGGGGCGGAGGAAACACTGAAGCTTTCTTT,TRBV9,NA,NA,TRBJ1-1
CASRDFRLAGTSLYEQYF,TGTGCCAGCAGAGATTTCAGGTTAGCCGGGACTAGCCTTTACGAGCAGTACTTC,TRBV7-8,NA,TRBD2,TRBJ2-7
CASSAGQDSGGYTF,TGTGCCAGCAGCGCCGGACAGGATTCGGGTGGCTACACCTTC,TRBV9,NA,TRBD1,TRBJ1-2
CASSVGLAGTDTQYF,TGTGCCAGCAGCGTTGGACTAGCGGGCACAGATACGCAGTATTTT,TRBV9,once,TRBD2,TRBJ2-3
CSVGGRLARMETQYF,TGCAGCGTTGGGGGTCGACTAGCTAGAATGGAGACCCAGTACTTC,TRBV29-1,NA,TRBD2,TRBJ2-5
CSVEGTSGVLVLF,TGCAGCGTTGAGGGGACTAGCGGGGTTTTGGTGCTCTTC,TRBV29-1,NA,TRBD2,TRBJ2-1
CASSLKAGGVEKLFF,TGTGCCAGCAGCTTAAAAGCAGGGGGAGTTGAAAAACTGTTTTTT,TRBV7-9,few,TRBD1,TRBJ1-4